The T cell receptor beta chain under discussion was sequenced for a study of shared clonotypes between healthy human individuals. As for the study in general: Those who served as donors were two women and a few men between the ages of 18 and 49. Study-wide results and caveats: Only blood samples were collected, and tissue repertoires likely differ. Sequencing of the sorted subsets was shown by rarefaction to be incomplete despite large depth.

On this clone itself: Its specificity is unknown.

Trimming cost V 2 bases and J 4 bases, with 15 bases left between them. CDR1 and CDR2 from the germline V gene are MNHEY and SMNVEV (reference sequence). The CDR3 consists of 16 residues. Assay: immunoSEQ multiplex PCR; the TCRdb copy retains only in-frame clones and omits some. The sample carries about 960,000 clones, approximately 76% recorded once. Material: memory CD4+ T cells sorted from blood. As to subset: CD45RA-negative fraction. The TCR sequence derives from a man between 18 and 29 years old in good health. This chain links TRBV27 with TRBJ1-5; D gene unclear. The CDR3, as DNA: TGTGCCAGCAGTTTAGTCGGTACAGACCCAAATCAGCCCCAGCATTTT. It is translated as CASSLVGTDPNQPQHF.